The 12 T cell receptor beta chains below were found in one sample sequenced in a study of blood T cell repertoires in COVID-19. Only in-frame clones appear in the TCRdb table, and some are missing; sequencing was by immunoSEQ multiplex PCR. The sample has about 69,000 clones; roughly three quarters are singletons. Sequenced: peripheral blood. The receptors shown here come from a man between 60 and 75 years old with acute or convalescent COVID-19.

V is TRBV11-2 and J is TRBJ1-1; D possibly corresponds to TRBD1 (6 bases). This CDR3 is 14 amino acids long. V was pared by 3 bases and J by 3 bases, with 11 bases between. CDR1 and CDR2 from the germline V gene are SGHAT and FQNNGV. The DNA of the CDR3 is TGTGCCAGCAGCTTCTCCACAGGGCACACTGAAGCTTTCTTT. Protein: CASSFSTGHTEAFF.

This chain connects TRBV6-5 to TRBJ2-5; D unclear. The germline V gene has CDR1 MNHEY and CDR2 SVGAGI. The CDR3 runs to 11 residues. V was shortened by 10 bases and J by 5 bases, with 11 bases between the two germline ends. CDR3 in amino acids: CATQLWETQYF. CDR3 DNA: TGTGCCACCCAGTTATGGGAGACCCAGTACTTC.

This clone appeared a single time. The genes are TRBV11-2 and TRBJ2-1; D unresolved. Trimming left V 5 bases short and J 0 bases short, with 11 bases between. CDR1 is SGHAT, CDR2 FQNNGV, per germline. The CDR3 covers 15 residues. The CDR3 here is CASSSMLSSYNEQFF. The CDR3 coding sequence is TGTGCCAGCAGCAGCATGTTAAGCTCCTACAATGAGCAGTTCTTC. The full variable domain, in which reference TRBV11-2 and TRBJ2-1 provide the parts outside the CDR3, is EAGVAQSPRYKIIEKRQSVAFWCNPISGHATLYWYQQILGQGPKLLIQFQNNGVVDDSQLPKDRFSAERLKGVDSTLKIQPAKLEDSAVYLCASSSMLSSYNEQFFGPGTRLTVL.

The V gene is TRBV27, the J gene TRBJ2-7; 8 bases are a match to TRBD1. In germline, CDR1 is MNHEY, CDR2 SMNVEV (reference sequence). J gave up 2 bases and V 1 base, and 1 base lay outside the gene matches. The CDR3 length is 14 residues. The CDR3 protein is CASSLLQGAYEQYF. In nucleotides, the CDR3 is TGTGCCAGCAGTTTATTACAGGGGGCCTACGAGCAGTACTTC.

The gene calls are TRBV27 and TRBJ2-7; D is undetermined. V was shortened by 2 bases and J by 2 bases, with 13 bases between the two germline ends. This CDR3 spans 15 amino acids. Germline loops: CDR1 MNHEY, CDR2 SMNVEV (reference sequence). The CDR3 coding sequence is TGTGCCAGCAGTTTAGTAGCTATACACCCCTACGAGCAGTACTTC. Its protein is CASSLVAIHPYEQYF.

The genes are TRBV11-2 and TRBJ2-1, with TRBD2 matching over 9 bases. The CDR3 is 17 amino acids. The V gene end was trimmed by 0 bases and the J gene end by 3 bases; junction bases not matched to a gene: 6. In germline, CDR1 is SGHAT, CDR2 FQNNGV. In DNA form, the CDR3 reads TGTGCCAGCAGCTTAGATCGGGCGGGGGGGAACTACAATGAGCAGTTCTTC. Protein: CASSLDRAGGNYNEQFF. The variable domain in full, completed from reference TRBV11-2 and TRBJ2-1, reads EAGVAQSPRYKIIEKRQSVAFWCNPISGHATLYWYQQILGQGPKLLIQFQNNGVVDDSQLPKDRFSAERLKGVDSTLKIQPAKLEDSAVYLCASSLDRAGGNYNEQFFGPGTRLTVL.

This chain links TRBV19 with TRBJ1-5; 12 bases are a match to TRBD1. V dropped 4 bases and J dropped 3; count of bases not matched to a gene: 7. The CDR3 spans 17 residues. Germline V gives CDR1 LNHDA, CDR2 SQIVND (reference sequence). The CDR3 region has the DNA TGTGCCAGTAGTAAACTGGGACAGGGGGCTTACAATCAGCCCCAGCATTTT. It encodes CASSKLGQGAYNQPQHF. Complete variable domain (other parts from reference TRBV19 and TRBJ1-5): DGGITQSPKYLFRKEGQNVTLSCEQNLNHDAMYWYRQDPGQGLRLIYYSQIVNDFQKGDIAEGYSVSREKKESFPLTVTSAQKNPTAFYLCASSKLGQGAYNQPQHFGDGTRLSIL.

The chain employs TRBV19 and TRBJ1-2, with D tentatively TRBD1 (6 bases). Trimming took 7 bases from V and 5 from J, leaving 23 bases between them. The CDR3 totals 16 residues. Germline CDR1 is LNHDA and CDR2 is SQIVND (reference sequence). CDR3 sequence: CASIPPGHGSDYGYTF. As DNA, the CDR3 is TGTGCCAGTATTCCTCCGGGACACGGCTCTGATTATGGCTACACCTTC.

This sequence joins TRBV18 and TRBJ1-2; 12 bases are shared with TRBD1. Germline V gene lookup returns CDR1 KGHSH and CDR2 LQKENI. Trimming at V came to 3 bases and at J to 2 bases, leaving 4 bases not matched to a gene. There are 16 residues in the CDR3. CDR3 bases: TGTGCCAGCTCACCGGGACAGGGGGCCGCCAACTATGGCTACACCTTC. As protein: CASSPGQGAANYGYTF. The whole variable domain, remainder taken from reference TRBV18 and TRBJ1-2, is NAGVMQNPRHLVRRRGQEARLRCSPMKGHSHVYWYRQLPEEGLKFMVYLQKENIIDESGMPKERFSAEFPKEGPSILRIQQVVRGDSAAYFCASSPGQGAANYGYTFGSGTRLTVV.

This chain uses TRBV30 with TRBJ2-1; 12 nucleotides line up with TRBD2. Per the germline V gene, CDR1 is GTSNPN and CDR2 is SVGIG (reference sequence). Trimming removed 5 bases from V and 7 bases from J; junction bases left unmatched: 6. The CDR3 loop spans 14 amino acids. CDR3 amino acids: CAWGTLAGGNEQFF. CDR3 sequence (DNA): TGTGCCTGGGGGACCCTAGCGGGGGGGAATGAGCAGTTCTTC.

The V gene is TRBV3-1 (or the pseudogene TRBV3-2), the J gene TRBJ1-1; TRBD1 matches 7 bases. Unmatched junction bases numbered 5, after V lost 0 bases and J lost 7 bases. This CDR3 is 14 amino acids long. From germline, CDR1 is LGHDT and CDR2 YNNKEL (reference sequence). CDR3 sequence reads: CASSQDRGFGEAFF. In DNA form, the CDR3 reads TGTGCCAGCAGCCAAGACAGGGGGTTTGGTGAAGCTTTCTTT.

The chain joins TRBV20-1 to TRBJ2-3, with D perhaps matching TRBD1 (6 bases). Germline CDR1 and CDR2: DFQATT and SNEGSKA (reference sequence). The CDR3 totals 17 residues. Trimming took off 3 bases at V and 5 bases at J, with 24 bases between the two ends. The chain's CDR3 is CSASGTGPAVAEDTQYF. The CDR3 DNA is TGCAGTGCTAGTGGAACAGGGCCTGCGGTAGCAGAAGATACGCAGTATTTT.